This T cell receptor beta chain comes out of a study of shared T cell receptors in the human thymus. Generated by immunoSEQ multiplex PCR, the TCRdb table keeps only in-frame clones and is missing some. The sample lists around 67,000 clones; around 96% were seen once. V was cut by 3 bases and J by 4 bases, with 15 bases left in between. Germline values: CDR1 SEHNR, CDR2 FQNEAQ (reference sequence). The CDR3 has 15 residues. Source material: thymocytes. The V and J genes are TRBV7-9 and TRBJ1-2; weak D call: TRBD1 (5 bases). The TCR was taken from a human donor. The CDR3 reads CASSFFGYGTYGYTF. The CDR3 DNA follows: TGTGCCAGCAGCTTTTTTGGGTACGGGACCTATGGCTACACCTTC.